This T cell receptor (beta chain) originates from a study of persistence of HIV-infected CD4 T cells. Overlapping HIV-1 Gag 15-mer peptides at roughly 1 ug per peptide per mL were used. CD40L/CD69 double-negative CD45RO-high memory CD4+ T cells were collected. This was the immunoSEQ version 4 assay in survey mode. Measured with immunoSEQ multiplex PCR; TCRdb has only the in-frame clones, and not every one. The data contain under 40,000 clones, roughly 82% of them seen just once; the ten biggest clones take up approximately 20%. The CDR3 has 16 amino acids. Study results and limitations: Degenerate expanded CDR3beta sequences were enriched among CMV- and Gag-responding cells.

This clone was detected a few times. Antigen: not known. The sequence was obtained from an adult woman with HIV who was CMV-seropositive. The rearrangement joins TRBV21-1 to TRBJ2-1; TRBD2 reflects the table's D call only, with no check against the DNA. TRBV21-1 constitutes a pseudogene. The sample here was CD4+ T cells sorted from PBMCs after approximately 19-hour stimulation, taken from a patient who received antiretroviral therapy. In DNA, the CDR3 is TGTGCCAGCAGCAAAGTTACGACTAGCGGGAGGAATGAGCAGTTCTTC. Amino acid sequence: CASSKVTTSGRNEQFF.